This T cell receptor (beta chain) was profiled in a study of PD-1 blockade in classical Hodgkin lymphoma. No patient escaped relapse after autologous stem cell transplantation, and brentuximab vedotin exposure varied. Assay used: immunoSEQ multiplex PCR; TCRdb lists only in-frame clones, some missing. This table holds tens of thousands of clones, 65% to 90% found once. The ends lost 3 bases at V and 5 bases at J; junction bases unmatched: 4. This CDR3 spans 14 amino acids. Per the germline V gene, CDR1 is SGHNT and CDR2 is YYREEE (reference sequence). The TCR was taken from a human donor with classical Hodgkin lymphoma. The V gene is TRBV5-4, the J gene TRBJ2-2; 7 bases are shared with TRBD2. The sample in question was peripheral blood mononuclear cells (PBMCs), obtained at baseline. CDR3 coding DNA: TGTGCCAGCAGCTACAGCGGGGCTACCGGGGAGCTGTTTTTT. Protein sequence: CASSYSGATGELFF.